A selection of T cell receptor beta chains follows, all from one sample in a study of response to subunit inactivated influenza vaccine. TCRdb redid the calling of the RT-PCR reads with MiXCR, one entry per CDR3 protein. The table includes hundreds of thousands of distinct CDR3 sequences, more than 15% detected once. The sequenced sample was PBMCs from blood, obtained roughly 12 days after vaccination. These receptors all stem from a man aged 50-60 years who received an inactivated influenza vaccine. Both conserved end residues are part of each CDR3. The D gene is left open where the match is weak. Clone size is not always given. Where it is, it says once, few, many or a class for expanded clones.

D gene,V gene,clone size,J gene,CDR3 DNA,CDR3 protein
NA,TRBV18,NA,TRBJ1-1,TGTGCCAGCTCCGACGGGAATGGTAGAGCTTTCTTT,CASSDGNGRAFF
TRBD2,TRBV7-3,many,TRBJ2-3,TGTGCCAGCAGCGCAGGGACTAGCGGGAGAGTTACGCAGTATTTT,CASSAGTSGRVTQYF
TRBD2,TRBV20-1,few,TRBJ2-1,TGCAGTGCTAGCGGGGGGGCCTTCAATGAGCAGTTCTTC,CSASGGAFNEQFF
NA,TRBV7-9,NA,TRBJ2-1,TGTGCCAGCAGCCCCCTGGGGCAGGGCCCCTACAATGAGCAGTTCTTC,CASSPLGQGPYNEQFF
TRBD2,TRBV7-2,few,TRBJ2-4,TGTGCCAGCAGCCCAACTAGCGGGAGGGCCAAAAACATTCAGTACTTC,CASSPTSGRAKNIQYF
TRBD2,TRBV29-1,few,TRBJ2-5,TGCAGTTCCACTCCCGTAGCGGGAGGTAGGGAGACCCAGTACTTC,CSSTPVAGGRETQYF
TRBD1,TRBV4-3,NA,TRBJ2-7,TGCGCCAGCAGCCAAGCCTGGAACAGGGGCCTGGGCTTC,CASSQAWNRGLGF
NA,TRBV7-2,few,TRBJ1-6,TGTGCCAGCAGCTTAGGAGGGCTTAATTCACCCCTCCACTTT,CASSLGGLNSPLHF
NA,TRBV5-1,few,TRBJ2-1,TGCGCCAGCAGCTCTTCTTTATCTTCCTACAATGAGCAGTTCTTC,CASSSSLSSYNEQFF
NA,TRBV6-5,few,TRBJ1-1,TGTGCCAGCAGTTACTCGGCAGGGTTCACTGAAGCTTTCTTT,CASSYSAGFTEAFF
TRBD1,TRBV10-3,few,TRBJ1-1,TGTGCCATCAGTGGGGGACAGGGAGCGGGCGCTGAAGCTTTCTTT,CAISGGQGAGAEAFF
TRBD1,TRBV28,few,TRBJ1-4,TGTGCCAGCAGTTTACCTCAGGGGGGGGATGAAAAACTGTTTTTT,CASSLPQGGDEKLFF
NA,TRBV6-1,few,TRBJ1-5,TGTGCCAGCAGTACCGTGACAGGCAATCAGCCCCAGCATTTT,CASSTVTGNQPQHF
NA,TRBV6-2/TRBV6-3,few,TRBJ1-5,TGTGCCAGCAGTTATGGCGGAAGTAAGCCCCAGCATTTT,CASSYGGSKPQHF
NA,TRBV6-2/TRBV6-3,few,TRBJ2-4,TGTGCCAGCAGTTATGTAGGGGGGAAAAACATTCAGTACTTC,CASSYVGGKNIQYF
NA,TRBV20-1,few,TRBJ1-2,TGCAGTGCTCCCGGGTTAGATACTAACTATGGCTACACCTTC,CSAPGLDTNYGYTF
TRBD1,TRBV5-1,NA,TRBJ2-1,TGCGCCAGCGGCTTGACCGGGACAGCGAGCTCCTACAATGAGCAGTTCTTC,CASGLTGTASSYNEQFF
NA,TRBV18,NA,TRBJ2-6,TGTGCCAGCTCAGACAGTACTGGGGCCAACGTCCTGACTTTC,CASSDSTGANVLTF
NA,TRBV4-1,NA,TRBJ1-6,TGCGCCAGCAGCCAGCCGGGACGGGTTGATTCACCCCTCCACTTT,CASSQPGRVDSPLHF
TRBD2,TRBV6-2/TRBV6-3,few,TRBJ2-5,TGTGCCAGCAGTTGGGGCAGGGAGGGGACCCAGTACTTC,CASSWGREGTQYF
TRBD1,TRBV6-1,NA,TRBJ2-7,TGTGCCAGCAGCGAAACGGGACAGACCTACGAGCAGTACTTC,CASSETGQTYEQYF
NA,TRBV21-1,NA,TRBJ1-3,TGTGCCAGCAGCAAAGTTGGGGGAAACTCTGGAAACACCATATATTTT,CASSKVGGNSGNTIYF
NA,TRBV20-1,NA,TRBJ2-5,TGCAGTGCTAGCATCGCTAATCAAGAGACCCAGTACTTC,CSASIANQETQYF
NA,TRBV12-3/TRBV12-4,NA,TRBJ1-1,TGTGCCAGCAGCCGACGGGGGGGCCTCGGGAACACTGAAGCTTTCTTT,CASSRRGGLGNTEAFF
TRBD1,TRBV28,NA,TRBJ2-7,TGTGCCAGCAGCTGGACAGGGGGCCTACCGTCCCTCTACGAGCAGTACTTC,CASSWTGGLPSLYEQYF
TRBD2,TRBV11-3,few,TRBJ2-1,TGTGCCAGCAGCCCATACGAAGCGGGAGCGAAGGATGAGCAGTTCTTC,CASSPYEAGAKDEQFF
NA,TRBV18,many,TRBJ1-6,TGTGCCAGCTCACGGAGCGGGGATAATTCACCCCTCCACTTT,CASSRSGDNSPLHF
NA,TRBV2,NA,TRBJ2-3,TGTGCCAGCAGTGGGGACGTTATTAGCACAGATACGCAGTATTTT,CASSGDVISTDTQYF
TRBD2,TRBV20-1,few,TRBJ2-1,TGCAGTGCTAGAGCGCCTTCTAGCGGGAGGGCCAGTGAGCAGTTCTTC,CSARAPSSGRASEQFF
NA,TRBV5-1,NA,TRBJ1-3,TGCGCCAGCAGCTTGGAAGCCGGGGGGCAAGGAAACACCATATATTTT,CASSLEAGGQGNTIYF
TRBD1,TRBV20-1,many,TRBJ2-7,TGCAGTGCTAGAGATCGGGACAGAAACTACGAGCAGTACTTC,CSARDRDRNYEQYF
NA,TRBV7-6,NA,TRBJ2-7,TGTGCCAGCAGCGGAGAGGGTTCCGAGCAGTACTTC,CASSGEGSEQYF
NA,TRBV29-1,NA,TRBJ1-2,TGCAGCGTTCCACGGGGTGATGGCTACACCTTC,CSVPRGDGYTF
NA,TRBV4-3,few,TRBJ1-4,TGCGCCAGCAGCCAAGTGGCTTCCGTCGGAGGCCGTAATGAAAAACTGTTTTTT,CASSQVASVGGRNEKLFF
TRBD1,TRBV5-1,few,TRBJ2-1,TGCGCCAGCAGCTTCACCGGGACAGGGATCAATGAGCAGTTCTTC,CASSFTGTGINEQFF
TRBD1,TRBV12-3/TRBV12-4,NA,TRBJ2-2,TGTGCCAGCAGTGGTTCGACAGGGGACACCGGGGAGCTGTTTTTT,CASSGSTGDTGELFF
NA,TRBV5-1,many,TRBJ2-3,TGCGCCAGCAGCCTACTACTGGCAGATACGCAGTATTTT,CASSLLLADTQYF
NA,TRBV5-5,NA,TRBJ2-7,TGTGCCAGCAGCTTGGCCGCACGGGGAAACTACGAGCAGTACTTC,CASSLAARGNYEQYF
TRBD2,TRBV4-2,few,TRBJ2-1,TGTGCCAGCAGCCAAGTGGGTAGCGGGGGGGCCTATGAGCAGTTCTTC,CASSQVGSGGAYEQFF
TRBD2,TRBV7-3,NA,TRBJ2-3,TGTGCCAGCAGCCCGACTAGCGCCACAGATACGCAGTATTTT,CASSPTSATDTQYF
TRBD2,TRBV7-8,NA,TRBJ2-7,TGTGCCAGCAGCTTTCAAACTAGCGGGAACGAGCAGTACTTC,CASSFQTSGNEQYF
NA,TRBV12-3/TRBV12-4,NA,TRBJ1-1,TGTGCCAGCCTTCCCCTGGAGGGGACTGAAGCTTTCTTT,CASLPLEGTEAFF
NA,TRBV4-1,many,TRBJ1-4,TGCGCCAGCAGCCAGAGGGGAAAACTGTTTTTT,CASSQRGKLFF
NA,TRBV7-6,NA,TRBJ2-2,TGTGCCAGCAGCTTAGGGCACAACACCGGGGAGCTGTTTTTT,CASSLGHNTGELFF
TRBD1,TRBV6-2/TRBV6-3,NA,TRBJ2-7,TGTGCCAGCAGCCCTCAGACAGGGCCCTACGAGCAGTACTTC,CASSPQTGPYEQYF
NA,TRBV20-1,NA,TRBJ2-3,TGCAGTGCTCTAACGACGGGCCGTACAGGCGGTACAGATACGCAGTATTTT,CSALTTGRTGGTDTQYF
NA,TRBV5-1,NA,TRBJ1-2,TGCGCCAGCAGCCTGGGGTCCACAGGGCCTGGCGGCTACACCTTC,CASSLGSTGPGGYTF
TRBD1,TRBV28,few,TRBJ2-7,TGTGCCAGCACCGGGACAGGGCCCTACGAGCAGTACTTC,CASTGTGPYEQYF
TRBD2,TRBV4-3,NA,TRBJ2-3,TGCGCCAGCAGCCAAGATGTTCTAGCGGGAGGGGATACGCAGTATTTT,CASSQDVLAGGDTQYF
NA,TRBV24-1,many,TRBJ2-2,TGTGCCACCAGTGATCCGGTTACCGGGGAGCTGTTTTTT,CATSDPVTGELFF
NA,TRBV3-1,few,TRBJ2-3,TGTGCCAGCAGCCAAGATTGGCAGTTCCTCACAGATACGCAGTATTTT,CASSQDWQFLTDTQYF
TRBD2,TRBV6-5,NA,TRBJ2-5,TGTGCCAGCAGTTACATAGCGGGAGAAAAGACCCAGTACTTC,CASSYIAGEKTQYF
TRBD2,TRBV4-3,few,TRBJ2-1,TGCGCCAGCAGCCCGGGGACTAGCGGGAGGGTGGGGCAGTTCTTC,CASSPGTSGRVGQFF
TRBD1,TRBV18,few,TRBJ1-1,TGTGCCAGCTCACCGGGGACAGGGGAAACTGAAGCTTTCTTT,CASSPGTGETEAFF
TRBD1,TRBV4-3,few,TRBJ1-1,TGCGCCAGCAGCCAAGATGGGACAGGGTACACTGAAGCTTTCTTT,CASSQDGTGYTEAFF
TRBD2,TRBV28,NA,TRBJ2-7,TGTGCCAGCAGCATGGGGGGAGCGGGAGATCGATACGAGCAGTACTTC,CASSMGGAGDRYEQYF
NA,TRBV5-1,few,TRBJ2-3,TGCGCCAGCAGCGAACCTCCCAGGGGCCTGCGGACAGATACGCAGTATTTT,CASSEPPRGLRTDTQYF